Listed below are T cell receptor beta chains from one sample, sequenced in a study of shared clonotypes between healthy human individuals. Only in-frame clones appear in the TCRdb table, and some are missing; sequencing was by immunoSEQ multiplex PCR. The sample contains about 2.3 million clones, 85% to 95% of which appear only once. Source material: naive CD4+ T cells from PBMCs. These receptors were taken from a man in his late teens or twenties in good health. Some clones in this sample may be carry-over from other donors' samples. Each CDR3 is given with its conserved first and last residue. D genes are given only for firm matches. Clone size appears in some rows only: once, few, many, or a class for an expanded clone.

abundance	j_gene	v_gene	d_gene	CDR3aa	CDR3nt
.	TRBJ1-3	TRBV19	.	CASSPDRVFGNTIYF	TGTGCCAGTAGTCCAGACCGGGTCTTCGGAAACACCATATATTTT
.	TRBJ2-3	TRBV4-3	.	CASSQGRRTDTQYF	TGCGCCAGCAGCCAAGGCAGGCGCACAGATACGCAGTATTTT
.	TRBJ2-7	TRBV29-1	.	CSVARDGPYEQYF	TGCAGCGTTGCTAGGGACGGCCCCTACGAGCAGTACTTC
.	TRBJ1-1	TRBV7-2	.	CASSLIRGVAEAFF	TGTGCCAGCAGCTTAATTCGGGGGGTTGCTGAAGCTTTCTTT
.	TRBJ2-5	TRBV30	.	CAWGGYQETQYF	TGTGCCTGGGGGGGGTACCAAGAGACCCAGTACTTC
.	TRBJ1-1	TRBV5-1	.	CASSLRWPPMNTEAFF	TGCGCCAGCAGCTTAAGGTGGCCTCCCATGAACACTGAAGCTTTCTTT
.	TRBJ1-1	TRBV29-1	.	CSVEPGRSNTEAFF	TGCAGCGTTGAACCCGGACGGTCGAACACTGAAGCTTTCTTT
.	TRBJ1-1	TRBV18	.	CASSPRTPDTEAFF	TGTGCCAGCTCACCTCGGACCCCGGACACTGAAGCTTTCTTT
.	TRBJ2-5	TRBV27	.	CASSLRGRFQETQYF	TGTGCCAGCAGTTTAAGGGGCCGGTTTCAAGAGACCCAGTACTTC
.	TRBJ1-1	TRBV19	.	CASSIDRRNTEAFF	TGTGCCAGTAGTATTGATAGGAGGAACACTGAAGCTTTCTTT
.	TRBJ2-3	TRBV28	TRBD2	CASSLIAGGADTQYF	TGTGCCAGCAGTTTAATAGCGGGAGGGGCAGATACGCAGTATTTT
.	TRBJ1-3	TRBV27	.	CASSSGAGNTIYF	TGTGCCAGCAGTTCAGGGGCTGGAAACACCATATATTTT
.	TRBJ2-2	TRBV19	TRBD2	CASQTSGRRTGELFF	TGTGCCAGTCAGACTAGCGGGAGAAGGACCGGGGAGCTGTTTTTT
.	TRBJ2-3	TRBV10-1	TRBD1	CASSGTGGTDTQYF	TGCGCCAGCAGTGGGACAGGGGGCACAGATACGCAGTATTTT
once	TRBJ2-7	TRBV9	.	CASSVGPTSSYEQYF	TGTGCCAGCAGCGTAGGCCCCACCAGCTCCTACGAGCAGTACTTC
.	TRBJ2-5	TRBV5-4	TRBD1	CASSVGDRGGETQYF	TGTGCCAGCAGCGTAGGGGACAGGGGTGGGGAGACCCAGTACTTC
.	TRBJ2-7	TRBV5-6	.	CASSSDRRGWEQYF	TGTGCCAGCAGCTCGGACAGGAGGGGCTGGGAGCAGTACTTC
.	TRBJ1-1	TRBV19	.	CASRGTSGGEAFF	TGTGCCAGTAGGGGAACCTCTGGGGGTGAAGCTTTCTTT
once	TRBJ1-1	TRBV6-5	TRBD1	CASRVTGGGNTEAFF	TGTGCCAGCAGAGTTACAGGGGGCGGGAACACTGAAGCTTTCTTT
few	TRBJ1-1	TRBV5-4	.	CASSLAGAGAFF	TGTGCCAGCAGCTTGGCGGGGGCGGGCGCTTTCTTT
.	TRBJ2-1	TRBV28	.	CASSYTRGAYNEQFF	TGTGCCAGCAGTTATACCAGGGGGGCCTACAATGAGCAGTTCTTC
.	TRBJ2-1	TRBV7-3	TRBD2	CASSSRTSGNEQFF	TGTGCCAGCAGCTCACGGACTAGCGGGAATGAGCAGTTCTTC
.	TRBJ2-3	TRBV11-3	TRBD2	CASSPYGLAGGGTDTQYF	TGTGCCAGCAGCCCCTACGGACTAGCGGGAGGGGGAACAGATACGCAGTATTTT
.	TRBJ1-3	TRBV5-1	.	CASSLYWSPNSGNTIYF	TGCGCCAGCAGCTTGTATTGGTCTCCGAACTCTGGAAACACCATATATTTT
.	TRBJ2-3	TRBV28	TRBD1	CASSQYNRDRSQYF	TGTGCCAGCAGTCAATATAACCGGGACAGGTCGCAATATTTT
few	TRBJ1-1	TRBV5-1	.	CASSLIGNMNTEAFF	TGCGCCAGCAGCTTGATTGGGAACATGAACACTGAAGCTTTCTTT
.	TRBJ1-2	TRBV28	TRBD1	CASSEYHRGEGYGYTF	TGTGCCAGCAGTGAGTACCACAGGGGCGAGGGCTATGGCTACACCTTC
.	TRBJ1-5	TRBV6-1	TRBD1	CASSERDRVGDQPQHF	TGTGCCAGCAGTGAGAGAGACAGGGTCGGAGATCAGCCCCAGCATTTT
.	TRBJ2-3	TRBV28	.	CASSSLTDTQYF	TGTGCCAGCAGTTCACTAACAGATACGCAGTATTTT
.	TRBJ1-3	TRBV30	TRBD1	CVFTRDRGSGNTIYF	TGTGTCTTTACCCGGGACAGGGGCTCTGGAAACACCATATATTTT
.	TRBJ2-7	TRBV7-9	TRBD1	CASSLGQGVAYEQYF	TGTGCCAGCAGCTTAGGACAGGGCGTTGCCTACGAGCAGTACTTC
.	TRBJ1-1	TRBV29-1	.	CSVEGGTEAFF	TGCAGCGTTGAGGGAGGGACTGAAGCTTTCTTT
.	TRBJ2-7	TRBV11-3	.	CASGYRRGYEQYF	TGTGCCAGCGGCTATCGCAGAGGATACGAGCAGTACTTC
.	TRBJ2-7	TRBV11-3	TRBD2	CASSPGSGHSYEQYF	TGTGCCAGCAGCCCTGGTAGCGGGCACTCCTACGAGCAGTACTTC
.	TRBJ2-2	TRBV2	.	CASSATDANTGELFF	TGTGCCAGCAGTGCCACAGATGCGAACACCGGGGAGCTGTTTTTT
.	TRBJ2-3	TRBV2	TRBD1	CASSAGTGTDTQYF	TGTGCCAGCAGTGCCGGGACAGGAACAGATACGCAGTATTTT
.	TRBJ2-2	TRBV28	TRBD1	CASSFDRANTGELFF	TGTGCCAGCAGCTTTGACAGGGCGAACACTGGGGAGCTGTTTTTT
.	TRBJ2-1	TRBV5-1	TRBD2	CASSLEIAGVDEQFF	TGCGCCAGCAGCTTGGAAATAGCGGGAGTCGATGAGCAGTTCTTC
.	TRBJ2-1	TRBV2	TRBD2	CASRPLSRTSGNNEQFF	TGTGCCAGCAGACCTCTATCGCGGACTAGCGGAAACAATGAGCAGTTCTTC
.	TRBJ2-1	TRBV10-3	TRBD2	CAINNPGLADNEQFF	TGTGCCATTAACAACCCGGGACTAGCGGACAATGAGCAGTTCTTC
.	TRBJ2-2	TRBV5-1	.	CASFWAANTGELFF	TGCGCCAGCTTTTGGGCAGCTAACACCGGGGAGCTGTTTTTT
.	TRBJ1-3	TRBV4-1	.	CASSRRDPSGNTIYF	TGCGCCAGCAGCCGGCGGGACCCCTCTGGAAACACCATATATTTT
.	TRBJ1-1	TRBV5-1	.	CASSLFVGSDTEAFF	TGCGCCAGCAGCTTGTTTGTAGGGTCGGACACTGAAGCTTTCTTT
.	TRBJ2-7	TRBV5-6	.	CASSWFDRLSDNNEQYF	TGTGCCAGCAGCTGGTTCGATCGATTGAGTGATAATAACGAGCAGTACTTC
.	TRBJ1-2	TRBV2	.	CASKREEGQGGYTF	TGTGCCAGCAAAAGAGAGGAGGGGCAGGGTGGCTACACCTTC
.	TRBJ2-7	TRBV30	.	CAWTTGYEQYF	TGTGCCTGGACGACAGGCTACGAGCAGTACTTC
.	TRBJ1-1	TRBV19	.	CATRGNTEAFF	TGTGCCACCCGGGGGAACACTGAAGCTTTCTTT
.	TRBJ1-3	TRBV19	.	CASTPSVSGNTIYF	TGTGCCAGTACTCCGAGCGTCTCTGGAAACACCATATATTTT
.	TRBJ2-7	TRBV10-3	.	CAIREQGYEQYF	TGTGCCATCAGGGAACAGGGTTACGAGCAGTACTTC
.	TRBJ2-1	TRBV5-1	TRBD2	CASSLGSGSSYNEQFF	TGCGCCAGCAGCTTGGGTAGCGGGAGTTCCTACAATGAGCAGTTCTTC
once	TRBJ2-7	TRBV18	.	CASSSSGVRDEQYF	TGTGCCAGCTCATCATCAGGGGTGAGAGACGAGCAGTACTTC